This TCR beta chain was recovered during a study of OX40 agonist ivuxolimab in advanced cancers. Across the whole study: Patients assigned to dose escalation were diagnosed with hepatocellular carcinoma, melanoma, renal cell or head and neck cancer. Study-wide points: The specificity for antigen of the expanded peripheral T cells was not determined. Some nonresponders likewise displayed low normalized T-cell clonal expansion.

This clone showed up just a few times. Its cognate antigen is unknown. The data were produced by immunoSEQ multiplex PCR, yet TCRdb's version contains in-frame clones alone and is incomplete. The sample records around 100,000 clones, about 88% being singletons. CDR1 is SGHNT, CDR2 YYREEE, per germline (reference sequence). V was pared by 5 bases and J by 7 bases, with 4 bases of the junction left unmatched. The CDR3 consists of 14 residues. This rearrangement joins TRBV5-4 to TRBJ1-6; 9 nucleotides match TRBD1. The sample in question was CD4+ or CD8+ T cells sorted from blood, obtained in a trial of the OX40 agonist ivuxolimab. The TCR was taken from an adult with an advanced solid tumor such as melanoma, head and neck, liver or kidney cancer. CDR3 DNA sequence: TGTGCCAGCAGTTACGACAGGGGGAATTCACCCCTCCACTTT. Translated: CASSYDRGNSPLHF. The complete variable domain, with remaining parts taken from reference TRBV5-4 and TRBJ1-6, reads ETGVTQSPTHLIKTRGQQVTLRCSSQSGHNTVSWYQQALGQGPQFIFQYYREEENGRGNFPPRFSGLQFPNYSSELNVNALELDDSALYLCASSYDRGNSPLHFGNGTRLTVT.